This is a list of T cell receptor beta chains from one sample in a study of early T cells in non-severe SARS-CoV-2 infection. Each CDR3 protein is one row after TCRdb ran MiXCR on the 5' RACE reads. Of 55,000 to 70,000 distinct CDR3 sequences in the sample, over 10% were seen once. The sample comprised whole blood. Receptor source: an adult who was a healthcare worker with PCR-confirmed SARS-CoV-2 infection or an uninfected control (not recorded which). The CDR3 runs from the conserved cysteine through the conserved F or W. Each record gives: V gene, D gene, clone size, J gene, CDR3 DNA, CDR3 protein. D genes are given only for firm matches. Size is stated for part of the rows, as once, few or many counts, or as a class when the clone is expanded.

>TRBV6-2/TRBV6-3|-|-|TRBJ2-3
TGTGCCAGCAGGCCGGGGAGGCCAGATACGAAGTATTTT
CASRPGRPDTKYF
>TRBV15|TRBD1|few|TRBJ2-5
TGTGCCACCAGCAGAGGGGACAGGGGCGATTCGGAGACCCAGTACTTC
CATSRGDRGDSETQYF
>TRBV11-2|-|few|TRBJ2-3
TGTGCCAGCAGCTACCTGACAGGCGGAGATACGCAGTATTTT
CASSYLTGGDTQYF
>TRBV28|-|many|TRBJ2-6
TGTGCCAGCAGTTTAGGCGGTCAGGGGGCCAACGTCCTGACTTTC
CASSLGGQGANVLTF
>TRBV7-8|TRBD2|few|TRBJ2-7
TGTGCCAGCAGCTTATCTAGCGGATACTACGAGCAGTACTTC
CASSLSSGYYEQYF
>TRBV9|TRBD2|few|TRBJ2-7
TGTGCCAGCAGCGTAGGGGTCCTAGCGGGAGTAGAAGAGCAGTACTTC
CASSVGVLAGVEEQYF
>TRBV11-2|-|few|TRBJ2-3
TGTGCCAGCAGCTTAAGGAGTGCGGCGGGGGCGAGTTCGGATACGCAGTATTTT
CASSLRSAAGASSDTQYF
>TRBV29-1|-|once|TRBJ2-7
TGCAGCGTTGAGTGGCCTCCGAGCTCCTACGAGCAGTACTTC
CSVEWPPSSYEQYF
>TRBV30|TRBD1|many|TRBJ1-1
TGTGCCTGGTCGGAGGGCCCCGACAGGGGTGCTGAAGCTTTCTTT
CAWSEGPDRGAEAFF
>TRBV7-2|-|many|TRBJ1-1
TGTGCCAGCAGCGCTGGACCGCTGAACACTGAAGCTTTCTTT
CASSAGPLNTEAFF
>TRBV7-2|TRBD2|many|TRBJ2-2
TGTGCCAGCAGCTCCCTAGCGGGGTTGAACACCGGGGAGCTGTTTTTT
CASSSLAGLNTGELFF
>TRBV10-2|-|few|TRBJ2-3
TGCGCCAGCAGTCTGAATCTTGATACGCAGTATTTT
CASSLNLDTQYF
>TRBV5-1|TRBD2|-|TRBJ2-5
TGCGCCAGCAGCTTGTTGTCCGGGGGGGAGACCCAGTACTTC
CASSLLSGGETQYF
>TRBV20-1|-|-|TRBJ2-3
TGCAGTGCTCCAGAGGAACGGATAACAGATACGCAGTATTTT
CSAPEERITDTQYF
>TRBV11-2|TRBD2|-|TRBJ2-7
TGTGCCAGCAGCGCCTCGACTACCAGCGGGGTTTCCGAGCAGTACTTC
CASSASTTSGVSEQYF
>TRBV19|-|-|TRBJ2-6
TGTGCCAGTAGTATAGTCGGTGGGGCCAACGTCCTGACTTTC
CASSIVGGANVLTF
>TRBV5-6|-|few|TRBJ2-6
TGTGCCAGCAGCTCAACCCTAAGCTCTGGGGCCAACGTCCTGACTTTC
CASSSTLSSGANVLTF
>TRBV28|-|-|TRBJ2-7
TGTGCCAGCAGTTTTTTAGGCGAGCAGTACTTC
CASSFLGEQYF
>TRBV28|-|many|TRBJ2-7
TGTGCCGCAAGGGGGATCTACGAGCAGTACTTC
CAARGIYEQYF
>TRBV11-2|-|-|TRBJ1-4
TGTGCCAGCAGCTTCCAGTCAACTAATGAAAAACTGTTTTTT
CASSFQSTNEKLFF
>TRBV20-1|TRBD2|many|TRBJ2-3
TGCAGTGCGGAAGGACTAGCGGGGGGCGTAGATACGCAGTATTTT
CSAEGLAGGVDTQYF
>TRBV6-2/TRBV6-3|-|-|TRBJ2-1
TGTGCCAGCCATGAAGACTACAATGAGCAGTTCTTC
CASHEDYNEQFF
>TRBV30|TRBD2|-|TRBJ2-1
TGTGCCTGGAGTGGGGGACTAGCGAACTACAATGAGCAGTTCTTC
CAWSGGLANYNEQFF
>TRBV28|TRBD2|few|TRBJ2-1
TGTGCCAGCAGGACTAGCGGGAGTCTTCAGCAGTTCTTC
CASRTSGSLQQFF
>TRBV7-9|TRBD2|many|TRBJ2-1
TGTGCCAGCAGCTCTAGCGGGGGGCACCGCAATGAGCAGTTCTTC
CASSSSGGHRNEQFF
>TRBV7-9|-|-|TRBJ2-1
TGTGCCAGCAGCTTCGGACAGTCCAATGAGCAGTTCTTC
CASSFGQSNEQFF
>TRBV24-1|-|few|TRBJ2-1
TGTGCCACCAGTGATTCTTACACAAGCTCCTACAATGAGCAGTTCTTC
CATSDSYTSSYNEQFF
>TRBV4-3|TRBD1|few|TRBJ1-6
TGCGCCAGCAGCCAAGACCCCGCCCAGGGGGCCGGTTCACCCCTCCACTTT
CASSQDPAQGAGSPLHF
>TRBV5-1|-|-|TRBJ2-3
TGCGCCAGCATTGGCGGGGAGGCAGATACGCAGTATTTT
CASIGGEADTQYF
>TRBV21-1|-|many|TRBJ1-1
TGTGCCAGCAGAAGAGACAGGATACCCTTCTTGAACACTGAAGCTTTCTTT
CASRRDRIPFLNTEAFF
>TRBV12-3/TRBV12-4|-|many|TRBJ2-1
TGTGCCAGCAGTTTAGGGCAGGACAACAATGAGCAGTTCTTC
CASSLGQDNNEQFF
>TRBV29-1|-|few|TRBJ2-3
TGCAGCGTTGATACGGGGGCAGATACGCAGTATTTT
CSVDTGADTQYF
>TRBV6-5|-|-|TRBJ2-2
TGTGCCAGCAGGGAAGGGACCTTCGGGGAGCTGTTTTTT
CASREGTFGELFF
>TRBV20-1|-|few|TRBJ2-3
TGCAGTGCGGGGCAAGGGTCTGGAGGGCCCTCAGATACGCAGTATTTT
CSAGQGSGGPSDTQYF
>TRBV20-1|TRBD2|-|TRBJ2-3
TGCAGTGCTAAGACTAGCAACTCAGATACGCAGTATTTT
CSAKTSNSDTQYF
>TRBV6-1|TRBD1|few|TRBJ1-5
TGTGCCAGCAGTGAAACGACAGGGAGTCCCGTTTTGAGGCATTTT
CASSETTGSPVLRHF
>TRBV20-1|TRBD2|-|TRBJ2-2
TGCAGTGCTAGACCCCTAGCGGGGTCCGGGGAGCTGTTTTTT
CSARPLAGSGELFF
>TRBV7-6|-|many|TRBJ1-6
TGTGCCAGCAGCTCAGGACAGAATTCACCCCTCCACTTT
CASSSGQNSPLHF
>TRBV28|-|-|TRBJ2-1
TGTGCCAGCAGTCGCGCGGGGTCTTCCAATGAGCAGTTCTTC
CASSRAGSSNEQFF
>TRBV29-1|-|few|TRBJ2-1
TGCAGCGTTGACTCCCAGGGTAATGAGCAGTTCTTC
CSVDSQGNEQFF
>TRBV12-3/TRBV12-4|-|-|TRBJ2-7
TGTGCCAGCAGTTCGGACAGCTACGAGCAGTACTTC
CASSSDSYEQYF
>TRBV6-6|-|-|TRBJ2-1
TGTGCCAGCGGGTCGGCAGCCGACTACAATGAGCAGTTCTTC
CASGSAADYNEQFF
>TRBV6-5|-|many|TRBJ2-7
TGTGCCAGCAGTTACTCCGATCCGGGAACCCCCTACGAGCAGTACTTC
CASSYSDPGTPYEQYF
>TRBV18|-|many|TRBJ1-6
TGTGCCAGCTCATCGGCCTCCTATAATTCACCCCTCCACTTT
CASSSASYNSPLHF
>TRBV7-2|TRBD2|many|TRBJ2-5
TGTGCCAGCAGGAGCGGGGGCGAGACCCAGTACTTC
CASRSGGETQYF
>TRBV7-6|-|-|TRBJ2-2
TGTGCCAGCAGCGATGGACGGAGAAACACCGGGGAGCTGTTTTTT
CASSDGRRNTGELFF
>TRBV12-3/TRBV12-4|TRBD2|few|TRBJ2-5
TGTGCCAGCAGTTCATATAGCGGGGGACAAGAGACCCAGTACTTC
CASSSYSGGQETQYF
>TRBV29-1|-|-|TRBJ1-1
TGCAGGGTTCTCGATTATTCCGACGAAGCTTTCTTT
CRVLDYSDEAFF
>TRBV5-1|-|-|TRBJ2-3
TGCGCCAGCAGCTTGATTACCGGATGGTATAGCACAGATACGCAGTATTTT
CASSLITGWYSTDTQYF
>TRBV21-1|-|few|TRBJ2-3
TGTGCCAGCAGCCGAGTAGCGGGAGCTACAGATACGCAGTATTTT
CASSRVAGATDTQYF
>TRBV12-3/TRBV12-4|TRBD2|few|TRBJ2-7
TGTGCCAGCACGCGCGGGAGCTCCTACGAGCAGTACTTC
CASTRGSSYEQYF
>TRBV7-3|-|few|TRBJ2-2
TGTGCCAGCAGTTCCTGGACTCGGAACACCGGGGAGCTGTTTTTT
CASSSWTRNTGELFF
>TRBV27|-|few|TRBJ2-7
TGTGCCAGCAGTCTTGGGGCTCACTACGAGCAGTACTTC
CASSLGAHYEQYF